The table lists the clone carrying this TCR beta chain with a count of one. The sample belongs to a study of control samples from healthy donors and cancer patients. Generated by immunoSEQ multiplex PCR, the TCRdb table keeps only in-frame clones and is missing some. The data contain roughly 86,000 clones, approximately 95% of them singletons. CDR3 length equals 16 residues. Trimming took 4 bases from V and 1 from J; bases not matched to a gene: 8. Germline V gives CDR1 MNHNY, CDR2 SVGAGI (reference sequence). The source of this sequence is a woman aged 30 to 39 in good health. The sample comprised blood. This chain joins TRBV6-6 and TRBJ1-1, with 8 bases matching TRBD1. The CDR3 sequence: CASSSQGQASNTEAFF. In DNA, the CDR3 is TGTGCCAGCAGTTCCCAGGGACAGGCTTCGAACACTGAAGCTTTCTTT.